Detailed here is one TCR beta chain. This sample was taken from a study of blood T cell repertoires in COVID-19. In the authors' methods: How many nucleated cells were present was estimated from reference gene primer amplification. Method: immunoSEQ multiplex PCR; TCRdb's copy keeps in-frame clones and lacks some. V and J calls and clone size are as listed in that table; D and trimming were resolved from the DNA. Of over 250,000 clones in the sample, more than 75% are singletons; the top ten hold roughly 2.6%. V lost 5 bases and J lost 4, with 21 bases in between. Germline V CDR1 and CDR2: MNHEY, SMNVEV (reference sequence). The CDR3 extends over 17 amino acids.

Material: PBMCs or T cells enriched from blood (not recorded which). This receptor was taken from a man in his 60s who had recovered from COVID-19. V is TRBV27 and J is TRBJ1-5, with D possibly TRBD1 on 6 matching bases. The CDR3 reads CASSKARGYAWNQPQHF. CDR3 coding DNA: TGTGCCAGCAGTAAAGCCAGGGGTTATGCGTGGAATCAGCCCCAGCATTTT.